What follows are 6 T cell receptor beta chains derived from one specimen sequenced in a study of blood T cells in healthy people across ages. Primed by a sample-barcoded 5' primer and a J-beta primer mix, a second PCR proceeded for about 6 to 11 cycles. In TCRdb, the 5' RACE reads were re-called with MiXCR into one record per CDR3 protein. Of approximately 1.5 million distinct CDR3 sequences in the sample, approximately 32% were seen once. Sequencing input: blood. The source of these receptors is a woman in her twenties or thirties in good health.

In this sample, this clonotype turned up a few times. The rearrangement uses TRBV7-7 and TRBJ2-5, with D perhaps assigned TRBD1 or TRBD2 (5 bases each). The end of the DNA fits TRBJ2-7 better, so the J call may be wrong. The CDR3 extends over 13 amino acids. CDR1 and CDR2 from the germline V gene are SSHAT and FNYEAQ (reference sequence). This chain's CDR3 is CASSPGTRSEQYF. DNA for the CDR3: TGTGCCAGCAGTCCCGGGACGAGAAGCGAGCAGTACTTC.

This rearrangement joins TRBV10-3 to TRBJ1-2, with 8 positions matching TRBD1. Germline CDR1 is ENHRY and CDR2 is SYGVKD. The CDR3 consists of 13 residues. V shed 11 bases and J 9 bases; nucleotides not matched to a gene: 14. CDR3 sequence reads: CAGTGQGSDRYTF. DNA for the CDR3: TGTGCCGGAACCGGACAGGGATCGGATCGCTACACCTTC.

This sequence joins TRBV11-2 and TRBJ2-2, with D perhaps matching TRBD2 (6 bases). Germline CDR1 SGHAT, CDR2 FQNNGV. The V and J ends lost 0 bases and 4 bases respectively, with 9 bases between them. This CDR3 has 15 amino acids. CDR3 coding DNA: TGTGCCAGCAGCTTAGAGGGAGGCGTCACCGGGGAGCTGTTTTTT. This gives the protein CASSLEGGVTGELFF.

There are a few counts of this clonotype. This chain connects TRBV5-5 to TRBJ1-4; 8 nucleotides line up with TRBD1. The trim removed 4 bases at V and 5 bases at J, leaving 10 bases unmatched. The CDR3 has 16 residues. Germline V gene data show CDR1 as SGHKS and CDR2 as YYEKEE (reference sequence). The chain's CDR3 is CASSLPLTGENEKLFF. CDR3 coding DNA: TGTGCCAGCAGCCTCCCCCTGACAGGGGAGAATGAAAAACTGTTTTTT.

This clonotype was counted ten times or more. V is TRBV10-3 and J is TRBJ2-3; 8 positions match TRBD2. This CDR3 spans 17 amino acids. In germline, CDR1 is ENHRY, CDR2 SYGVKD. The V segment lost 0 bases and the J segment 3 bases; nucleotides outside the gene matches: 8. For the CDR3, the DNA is TGTGCCATCAGTGAGTCCGTCGTCGGCGGGAGGACAGATACGCAGTATTTT. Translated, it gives CAISESVVGGRTDTQYF.

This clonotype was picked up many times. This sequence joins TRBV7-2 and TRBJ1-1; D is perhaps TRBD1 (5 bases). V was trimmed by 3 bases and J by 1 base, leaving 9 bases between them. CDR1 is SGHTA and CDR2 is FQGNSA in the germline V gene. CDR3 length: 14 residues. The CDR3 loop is CASSFGRANTEAFF. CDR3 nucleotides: TGTGCCAGCAGCTTTGGCAGGGCGAACACTGAAGCTTTCTTT. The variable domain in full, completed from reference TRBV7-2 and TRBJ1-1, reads GAGVSQSPSNKVTEKGKDVELRCDPISGHTALYWYRQSLGQGLEFLIYFQGNSAPDKSGLPSDRFSAERTGGSVSTLTIQRTQQEDSAVYLCASSFGRANTEAFFGQGTRLTVV.